This TCR beta chain was recovered during a study of T cell repertoires in cytomegalovirus infection. Study background: Selected CMV epitopes included recently identified HLA-C-restricted ones as well as well-studied HLA-B-restricted ones. Both a matching HLA type and CMV infection were indicated by public TCR beta signatures. Whole-study findings and limits: Summed frequency of public TCR beta families distinguished CMV carriers with the relevant HLA. CMV-specific HLA-C-restricted TCR beta clonotypes dominated the ex vivo response.

TCRdb itself ran the reads through MiXCR, one entry per CDR3 protein. The sample has about 130,000 distinct CDR3 sequences, 32% seen once. Comment on this clonotype: Its antigen is undetermined.

V dropped 1 base and J dropped 4; count of bases not matched to a gene: 7. CDR3 length: 16 amino acids. Germline loops: CDR1 SGHTA, CDR2 FQGNSA. Sequenced here: CD8+ T cells from cultured PBMCs, sampled from culture after CMV antigen stimulation. This TCR was recovered from a human donor in good health (CMV status not recorded). Some clones in this sample may be carry-over from other donors' samples. V usage is TRBV7-2 and J usage is TRBJ2-1, with 7 nucleotides matching TRBD2. The CDR3 sequence is CASSLGRSGVYNEQFF. In DNA, the CDR3 is TGTGCCAGCAGCTTAGGTAGGAGCGGGGTTTACAATGAGCAGTTCTTC.